The 21 T cell receptor beta chains given below trace back to one sample, sequenced in a study of cytomegalovirus exposure and HLA in healthy donors (dated by TCRdb to 2016 to 2017). Receptor amplification or capture employed the immunoSEQ multiplex PCR assay. For the multiplex PCR, a mixture combining 60 forward primers for TCR Vbeta segments and 13 reverse primers for TCR Jbeta segments was used. Imported from immuneACCESS, the table was reduced by TCRdb to in-frame sequences with V and J called. These copies leave out some clones; in studies compared against another copy, an unresolved V gene accounts for under half, and the cause of the remainder is not known. Per the sample table, the count is tens of thousands of clones. The ten largest make up approximately 1.1% of the sample. Sequencing was done on a sample of PBMCs. These receptors were obtained from a woman in her 30s in good health and CMV-seronegative.

The chain recombines TRBV5-1 with TRBJ2-7, with D perhaps matching TRBD2 (6 bases). V lost 0 bases, J lost 2 bases, and 6 bases lay in between. Germline CDR1 SGHRS, CDR2 YFSETQ. The CDR3 has 13 amino acids. The CDR3 spells CASSLGRAYEQYF. DNA for the CDR3: TGCGCCAGCAGCTTGGGGAGGGCCTACGAGCAGTACTTC.

The V and J genes are TRBV9 and TRBJ1-1, with D perhaps matching TRBD1 (6 bases). Germline V gives CDR1 SGDLS, CDR2 YYNGEE. V was trimmed by 0 bases and J by 0 bases, leaving 12 bases between them. CDR3 size: 16 residues. CDR3 sequence (DNA): TGTGCCAGCAGCGTAGCTACAGGGACAATGAACACTGAAGCTTTCTTT. This codes for CASSVATGTMNTEAFF.

Here the CDR3 reads CASSLVGSYNEQFF. In DNA form, the CDR3 reads TGTGCCAGCAGCTTAGTCGGGTCCTACAATGAGCAGTTCTTC. V and J are TRBV11-2 and TRBJ2-1, with D unclear. There are 14 residues in the CDR3. Germline V gene lookup returns CDR1 SGHAT and CDR2 FQNNGV. Between the trimmed V and J ends, which lost 1 base and 1 base, there was a span of 5 bases.

The chain employs TRBV4-1 and TRBJ2-7; D not certain. V was pared by 0 bases and J by 1 base, with 13 bases between. The CDR3 spans 16 residues. Germline V CDR1 and CDR2: MGHRA, YSYEKL. CDR3 DNA: TGCGCCAGCAGCCAAGAAACCCCAGCGAGGTCCTACGAGCAGTACTTC. This encodes CASSQETPARSYEQYF.

V is TRBV2 and J is TRBJ2-3; D might be TRBD2 (5 bases). Germline-derived CDR1 and CDR2 are SNHLY and FYNNEI. This CDR3 contains 13 residues. V lost 6 bases, J lost 0 bases, and 7 bases lay in between. This chain's CDR3 is CASRGDSTDTQYF. CDR3 DNA: TGTGCCAGCAGGGGAGATAGCACAGATACGCAGTATTTT.

This chain links TRBV6-6 with TRBJ1-2; 7 bases line up with TRBD1. V dropped 4 bases and J dropped 4; count of bases not matched to a gene: 6. Germline V gene sequence: CDR1 MNHNY, CDR2 SVGAGI (reference sequence). The CDR3 is made up of 14 amino acids. CDR3 region: CASSSDRVGYGYTF. In DNA, the CDR3 is TGTGCCAGCAGTTCCGACAGGGTCGGCTATGGCTACACCTTC.

The chain has TRBV13 and TRBJ1-2, with D possibly TRBD1 on 6 matching bases. CDR1 and CDR2 from the germline V gene are PRHDT and FYEKMQ (reference sequence). Deletions cut 1 base from V and 4 bases from J, with 10 bases between. The length of the CDR3 is 14 residues. CDR3 DNA sequence: TGTGCCAGCAGCTTAGCGGGGGGCAGCTATGGCTACACCTTC. Amino acids: CASSLAGGSYGYTF.

The V and J genes are TRBV11-2 and TRBJ2-7; 11 bases fit TRBD1. The length of the CDR3 is 15 residues. CDR1 and CDR2 from the germline V gene are SGHAT and FQNNGV. Germline trimming cut 1 base from V and 5 bases from J; bases unmatched to any gene: 4. CDR3 in DNA: TGTGCCAGCAGCTTAGCCGGACAGGGGGCCCACGAGCAGTACTTC. Translation: CASSLAGQGAHEQYF.

The chain couples TRBV27 to TRBJ2-3; TRBD1 is a possible D gene (6 bases). Trimming left V 0 bases short and J 2 bases short, with 9 bases between. The CDR3 length is 15 residues. The V gene's germline CDR1 is MNHEY and CDR2 SMNVEV (reference sequence). In DNA, the CDR3 is TGTGCCAGCAGTTTATCGCAGGGGAACACAGATACGCAGTATTTT. Translating gives CASSLSQGNTDTQYF.

This chain links TRBV4-2 with TRBJ2-5, with D possibly being TRBD2 (6 bases). Trimming left V 0 bases short and J 1 base short, with 12 bases between. CDR3 length: 16 residues. Germline assignment: CDR1 LGHNA and CDR2 YNFKEQ. The CDR3 region has the DNA TGTGCCAGCAGCCAAGAGTTCTCGCGGGGCCAAGAGACCCAGTACTTC. Amino acids: CASSQEFSRGQETQYF.

As regards this clone: Different DNA sequences within this sample yield the same CDR3. This chain links TRBV5-1 with TRBJ2-7, with D possibly TRBD1 on 6 matching bases. The CDR3 is 15 amino acids. Deletions cut 0 bases from V and 2 bases from J, with 12 bases between. CDR1 is SGHRS and CDR2 is YFSETQ in the germline V gene. The CDR3 loop is CASSLGPGDTYEQYF. The DNA for the CDR3 is TGCGCCAGCAGCTTGGGCCCCGGGGACACCTACGAGCAGTACTTC.

The V and J genes are TRBV6-6 and TRBJ1-2; D remains unclear. The ends were cut back, 6 bases at V and 7 bases at J, with 9 bases in the middle. The CDR3 is 11 amino acids. The germline V gene has CDR1 MNHNY and CDR2 SVGAGI (reference sequence). DNA for the CDR3: TGTGCCAGCAGGTTCGGGAGTGGCTACACCTTC. This encodes CASRFGSGYTF.

The chain links TRBV15 to TRBJ1-2; 7 bases fit TRBD1. CDR1 and CDR2 from the germline V gene are LNHNV and YYDKDF (reference sequence). Trimming removed 3 bases from V and 5 bases from J; junction bases left unmatched: 6. This CDR3 is 14 amino acids long. The chain's CDR3 is CATSRGQSVYGYTF. The CDR3 DNA is TGTGCCACCAGCAGGGGACAGTCAGTTTATGGCTACACCTTC.

The CDR3 region has the DNA TGTGCCAGCCTGGACAGGGGTAGCTCCTACGAGCAGTACTTC. This codes for CASLDRGSSYEQYF. V is TRBV6-1 and J is TRBJ2-7; 9 positions match TRBD1. V lost 8 bases and J lost 0; bases outside the gene matches: 5. This CDR3 comprises 14 residues. Germline assignment: CDR1 MNHNS and CDR2 SASEGT.

The chain has TRBV25-1 and TRBJ1-2, with D uncertain. Germline CDR1 reads MGHDK; CDR2 reads SYGVNS. Trimming cost V 3 bases and J 4 bases, with 6 bases left between them. CDR3 length: 12 residues. Here the CDR3 DNA reads TGTGCCAGCAGTGATAGAAGCTATGGCTACACCTTC. It translates to CASSDRSYGYTF.

The chain is built from TRBV2 and TRBJ1-2; D is perhaps TRBD1 (5 bases). V was shortened by 5 bases and J by 4 bases, with 14 bases between the two germline ends. The CDR3 runs 14 residues. Germline V gives CDR1 SNHLY, CDR2 FYNNEI. The CDR3 reads CASSSPGEGYGYTF. CDR3 DNA sequence: TGTGCCAGCAGTAGCCCGGGGGAGGGCTATGGCTACACCTTC.

The chain has TRBV19 and TRBJ1-2; 7 bases match TRBD1. CDR3 size: 13 residues. With V trimmed by 6 bases and J by 6 bases, 7 bases remained unmatched. Germline V lookup: CDR1 LNHDA, CDR2 SQIVND (reference sequence). The CDR3 DNA is TGTGCCAGTAGCCTACAGGGGTACGATGGCTACACCTTC. Translating gives CASSLQGYDGYTF.

The rearrangement links TRBV5-1 to TRBJ1-4; 7 bases agree with TRBD1. This CDR3 is 16 amino acids long. Germline V gene lookup returns CDR1 SGHRS and CDR2 YFSETQ. The V gene end was trimmed by 4 bases and the J gene end by 0 bases; junction bases not matched to a gene: 6. The CDR3 here is CASSVTTGPTNEKLFF. The CDR3 DNA reads TGCGCCAGCAGCGTTACGACAGGGCCAACTAATGAAAAACTGTTTTTT.

This chain joins TRBV4-2 and TRBJ2-7, with unresolved D. CDR3 length: 13 residues. Germline-derived CDR1 and CDR2 are LGHNA and YNFKEQ. The V end was cut by 0 bases, the J end by 2 bases, with 5 bases between. The CDR3 DNA sequence: TGTGCCAGCAGCCAAGAGCCAGCCTACGAGCAGTACTTC. Protein: CASSQEPAYEQYF.

The V gene is TRBV30, the J gene TRBJ2-3; TRBD2 agrees at 8 bases. Germline CDR1 and CDR2: GTSNPN and SVGIG (reference sequence). The V and J ends lost 0 bases and 0 bases, in that order; junction bases with no gene match: 11. The CDR3 consists of 18 residues. As DNA, the CDR3 is TGTGCCTGGAGTGTACCCAGCGGGGGACCGTATAGCACAGATACGCAGTATTTT. This sequence encodes CAWSVPSGGPYSTDTQYF.

CDR3: CASSVGGVAYNEQFF. The CDR3 DNA follows: TGTGCCAGCAGCGTAGGGGGGGTTGCCTACAATGAGCAGTTCTTC. The rearrangement joins TRBV9 to TRBJ2-1; possibly TRBD2 for D (6 bases). The germline V and J ends were trimmed by 0 bases and 2 bases, with 9 bases remaining between them. This CDR3 region has 15 residues. Germline loops: CDR1 SGDLS, CDR2 YYNGEE.